The 13 T cell receptor beta chains listed next were all sequenced from one sample in a study of T cells in Graves' hyperthyroidism and ophthalmopathy (dated by TCRdb to the late 2010s). Library creation used multiplex PCR. Sequencing took place on an Illumina HiSeq 2000. TCR beta CDR3 regions were amplified from RNA transcripts. The first round of RT-PCR for the TCR CDR3 was performed with the HTBI primer set and the Qiagen OneStep RT-PCR kit. TCRdb reprocessing: public reads trimmed at Q25 with fastp, clones called with MiXCR, in-frame beta chains kept. Rows are combined by CDR3 protein, so each entry shows the most common genes and DNA. This sample gives about 400,000 distinct CDR3 sequences in total; roughly 13% of them show up just once. The top ten constitute around 9.2% of the sample. Sample: blood. The receptors come from a young woman with Graves' hyperthyroidism.

This clonotype has a count of ten or more. An end of the junction does not agree with germline; a read error may underlie this. The rearrangement uses TRBV7-6 and TRBJ2-2, with TRBD2 as a possible D gene (5 bases). The germline V gene encodes CDR1 SGHVS and CDR2 FNYEAQ. CDR3 size: 12 residues. CDR3 sequence (DNA): TGTGCCAGCAGCCCAGAGGCCGGGGAGCTGATTTTT. Translated, it gives CASSPEAGELIF.

This clonotype appeared many times. DNA of the CDR3: TGTGCCAGCACCTTCACCCCACTATATACGCAGTATTTT. Encoded protein: CASTFTPLYTQYF. The rearrangement uses TRBV6-1 and TRBJ2-3; D not resolved. Trimming pared 7 bases from V and 7 bases from J, leaving 15 bases between. This CDR3 spans 13 amino acids. From germline, CDR1 is MNHNS and CDR2 SASEGT.

This clonotype was counted ten times or more. The chain recombines TRBV7-9 with TRBJ2-1, with D perhaps matching TRBD1 or TRBD2 (5 bases each). The germline V and J ends were trimmed by 8 bases and 5 bases, with 13 bases remaining between them. Germline values: CDR1 SEHNR, CDR2 FQNEAQ (reference sequence). The CDR3 loop spans 13 amino acids. CDR3: CASVLGDHNEQFF. DNA for the CDR3: TGTGCCAGCGTATTGGGGGATCACAATGAGCAGTTCTTC.

This clonotype was picked up many times. The CDR3 region is CASSWTQTYEQYF. DNA for the CDR3: TGTGCCAGCAGCTGGACGCAGACCTACGAGCAGTACTTC. V usage is TRBV13 and J usage is TRBJ2-7; D uncertain. The CDR3 contains 13 residues. Germline CDR1 and CDR2: PRHDT and FYEKMQ (reference sequence). Trimming took off 4 bases at V and 2 bases at J, with 9 bases between the two ends.

The chain recombines TRBV6-1 with TRBJ1-6; D is possibly TRBD1 (6 bases). The CDR3 is 15 amino acids. V lost 6 bases and J 14 bases, leaving 23 bases between the germline ends. Germline V CDR1 and CDR2: MNHNS, SASEGT. DNA for the CDR3: TGTGCCAGCAGCTCTAACAGGGCCCGACATGGGTCCCTCCACTTT. It codes for CASSSNRARHGSLHF.

This clonotype came up many times. The V call is TRBV9, the J call TRBJ1-2; tentative D call: TRBD1 (5 bases). The CDR3 is made up of 13 amino acids. Germline V lookup: CDR1 SGDLS, CDR2 YYNGEE. V lost 0 bases to trimming and J lost 6 bases, with 9 bases between them. The CDR3 spells CASSVAPRDGYTF. CDR3 DNA: TGTGCCAGCAGCGTAGCTCCCAGGGATGGCTACACCTTC. Looking up the rest from reference TRBV9 and TRBJ1-2 gives the full variable domain: DSGVTQTPKHLITATGQRVTLRCSPRSGDLSVYWYQQSLDQGLQFLIQYYNGEERAKGNILERFSAQQFPDLHSELNLSSLELGDSALYFCASSVAPRDGYTFGSGTRLTVV.

The chain joins TRBV4-1 to TRBJ2-1; D gene ambiguous. The V gene lost 0 bases and the J gene lost 8 bases, with 5 bases spanning the gap. Germline V gene lookup returns CDR1 MGHRA and CDR2 YSYEKL. The CDR3 spans 12 residues. The CDR3 DNA follows: TGCGCCAGCAGCCAAGATGGGTATGAGCAGTTCTTC. Residues: CASSQDGYEQFF.

Concerning this clonotype itself: Possible read error: a much larger clone is one base away. The J gene is TRBJ1-6, the V gene TRBV7-2; D remains ambiguous. This CDR3 region has 14 residues. Germline values: CDR1 SGHTA, CDR2 FQGNSA. The CDR3 nucleotides read TGTGCCAACAGCTTGAGCTCCTATAATTCACCCCTCCACTTT. It yields the protein CANSLSSYNSPLHF. The full variable domain, with the rest looked up from reference TRBV7-2 and TRBJ1-6, is GAGVSQSPSNKVTEKGKDVELRCDPISGHTALYWYRQSLGQGLEFLIYFQGNSAPDKSGLPSDRFSAERTGGSVSTLTIQRTQQEDSAVYLCANSLSSYNSPLHFGNGTRLTVT.

This clonotype was seen repeatedly, ten times or more. V is TRBV28 and J is TRBJ2-5; TRBD2 agrees at 7 bases. Trimming took 7 bases from V and 4 from J; bases not matched to a gene: 6. Per germline, CDR1 MDHEN and CDR2 SYDVKM. The CDR3 has 13 amino acids. The DNA for the CDR3 is TGTGCCAGCAATCCGGGGGGAATAGAGACCCAGTACTTC. Translated: CASNPGGIETQYF.

The chain has TRBV11-2 and TRBJ1-1, with TRBD1 matching over 8 bases. After removal of 3 bases from V and 5 bases from J, the junction contained 5 bases not matched to a gene. The CDR3 has 14 residues. CDR1 and CDR2 (germline): SGHAT, FQNNGV. CDR3 nucleotides: TGTGCCAGCAGCTTTTACAGGGGGGGAACTGAAGCTTTCTTT. Amino acid sequence: CASSFYRGGTEAFF.

The V call is TRBV27, the J call TRBJ2-1; 7 bases align to TRBD2. TRBJ2-7 matches the DNA end more closely, so the J call is doubtful. There are 15 residues in the CDR3. Per the germline V gene, CDR1 is MNHEY and CDR2 is SMNVEV (reference sequence). The CDR3 loop reads CASHMGGDLDNEQYF. The CDR3 nucleotides read TGTGCCAGCCACATGGGGGGGGACCTCGACAATGAGCAGTACTTC.

This clonotype was seen ten or more times. V and J are TRBV10-3 and TRBJ2-7; no definite D call. V was clipped by 6 bases and J by 7 bases, with 10 bases between them. The CDR3 runs 11 residues. Germline loops: CDR1 ENHRY, CDR2 SYGVKD. Written as DNA, the CDR3 is TGTGCCATCAGCCGGGCTGAAGAGCAGTACTTC. This translates into CAISRAEEQYF.

In this sample, this clonotype turned up many times. The rearrangement uses TRBV12-3 or TRBV12-4 and TRBJ1-1; tentatively, D is TRBD1 (5 bases). Trimming cost V 6 bases and J 7 bases, with 15 bases left between them. The CDR3 consists of 13 residues. The CDR3 loop reads CASSLYRGIEAFF. The CDR3 nucleotides are TGTGCCAGCAGCTTATACCGGGGGATTGAAGCTTTCTTT.